A single sample gave rise to the 27 T cell receptor beta chains below, sequenced in a study of blood T cell repertoires in COVID-19. The data were produced by immunoSEQ multiplex PCR, yet TCRdb's version contains in-frame clones alone and is incomplete. This table has about 87,000 clones, 70% to 85% appearing once. Specimen: peripheral blood. All receptors derive from an elderly woman with COVID-19, enrolled during active disease.

This chain joins TRBV9 and TRBJ2-7, with D perhaps TRBD1 (6 bases). Germline CDR1 and CDR2: SGDLS and YYNGEE. V was cut by 3 bases and J by 0 bases, with 10 bases left in between. The CDR3 extends over 14 amino acids. This CDR3 reads CASSAHRVSYEQYF. The CDR3 nucleotides are TGTGCCAGCAGCGCGCACAGGGTCTCCTACGAGCAGTACTTC.

This sequence joins TRBV28 and TRBJ2-3, with unresolved D. The V end lost 6 bases, the J end lost 0 bases, and 19 bases lay between the germline ends. This CDR3 has 17 amino acids. The V gene's germline CDR1 is MDHEN and CDR2 SYDVKM. The CDR3 nucleotides are TGTGCCAGCAGAACCCCCCTACTCCTCACTAGCACAGATACGCAGTATTTT. Its protein is CASRTPLLLTSTDTQYF.

The chain couples TRBV27 to TRBJ1-5; perhaps TRBD1 as D (5 bases). CDR3 length equals 14 residues. V shed 3 bases and J shed 7 bases, with 13 bases lying between them. CDR1 is MNHEY, CDR2 SMNVEV, per germline (reference sequence). CDR3 residues: CASSFLGRDQPQHF. The CDR3 DNA reads TGTGCCAGCAGTTTCCTGGGGAGGGACCAGCCCCAGCATTTT.

The genes are TRBV11-2 and TRBJ2-3; D may be TRBD2 (5 bases). This CDR3 comprises 15 residues. Germline V gives CDR1 SGHAT, CDR2 FQNNGV. Trimming removed 5 bases at V and 2 bases at J, with 14 bases between. The CDR3 reads CASSQRIGITDTQYF. CDR3 bases: TGTGCCAGCAGCCAGAGGATCGGGATCACAGATACGCAGTATTTT.

The chain links TRBV24-1 to TRBJ2-5; 7 nucleotides align to TRBD2. CDR1 is KGHDR, CDR2 SFDVKD, per germline. Trimming removed 12 bases from V and 2 bases from J; junction bases left unmatched: 8. The CDR3 has 13 amino acids. The CDR3 coding sequence is TGTGCCTCCGGGAGGACTTTTCAAGAGACCCAGTACTTC. Amino acid sequence: CASGRTFQETQYF.

The chain combines TRBV3-1 (or the pseudogene TRBV3-2) with TRBJ1-2, with a possible D match to TRBD1 (6 bases). CDR3 size: 16 residues. V lost 1 base and J 7 bases, leaving 19 bases between the germline ends. Germline V gives CDR1 LGHDT, CDR2 YNNKEL (reference sequence). CDR3 in amino acids: CASSQGGGRTRTGYTF. As DNA, the CDR3 is TGTGCCAGCAGCCAAGGGGGGGGCAGAACCCGAACTGGCTACACCTTC.

V usage is TRBV4-1 and J usage is TRBJ2-5; 12 nucleotides align to TRBD2. Trimming cost V 0 bases and J 4 bases; bases outside gene matches: 0. The CDR3 extends over 15 amino acids. Germline values: CDR1 MGHRA, CDR2 YSYEKL. CDR3 sequence: CASSQEGLAGETQYF. CDR3 nucleotides: TGCGCCAGCAGCCAAGAGGGACTAGCGGGAGAGACCCAGTACTTC.

The genes are TRBV5-1 and TRBJ2-7; D remains ambiguous. V was pared by 5 bases and J by 0 bases, with 12 bases between. Looked up from germline, CDR1 is SGHRS and CDR2 is YFSETQ. This CDR3 has 14 amino acids. Here the CDR3 reads CASSPVLGSYEQYF. CDR3 sequence (DNA): TGCGCCAGCAGTCCTGTCCTCGGCTCCTACGAGCAGTACTTC.

V gene TRBV28 combines with J gene TRBJ1-2; perhaps TRBD1 as D (5 bases). V was cut by 1 base and J by 7 bases, with 10 bases left in between. The germline V gene has CDR1 MDHEN and CDR2 SYDVKM. This CDR3 region has 13 residues. The CDR3 region is CASSLYRGGGYTF. CDR3 bases: TGTGCCAGCAGTTTATATAGGGGAGGTGGCTACACCTTC.

This chain uses TRBV11-2 with TRBJ2-5; D gene ambiguous. Germline V gene lookup returns CDR1 SGHAT and CDR2 FQNNGV. The CDR3 runs to 14 residues. V dropped 5 bases and J dropped 5 bases, with 15 bases sitting between them. CDR3 amino acids: CASSQKNLFETQYF. In DNA form, the CDR3 reads TGTGCCAGCAGCCAGAAAAATTTATTTGAGACCCAGTACTTC.

This clone was seen once. This sequence joins TRBV11-3 and TRBJ2-1; the match to TRBD2 covers 12 bases. Germline V gives CDR1 SGHNT, CDR2 YENEEA. J was trimmed by 2 bases and V by 5 bases; bases with no gene match: 4. This CDR3 is built from 16 residues. The CDR3 is CASSLASGGAYNEQFF. The CDR3 DNA follows: TGTGCCAGCAGCCTGGCTAGCGGGGGGGCCTACAATGAGCAGTTCTTC.

The rearrangement uses TRBV18 and TRBJ1-2, with D uncertain. V lost 1 base and J lost 0, with 6 bases in between. The germline gives CDR1 KGHSH, CDR2 LQKENI. The CDR3 covers 14 residues. The CDR3 protein is CASSPLSTNYGYTF. Here the CDR3 DNA reads TGTGCCAGCTCACCACTCAGTACTAACTATGGCTACACCTTC. The full variable domain, completed using reference TRBV18 and TRBJ1-2, is NAGVMQNPRHLVRRRGQEARLRCSPMKGHSHVYWYRQLPEEGLKFMVYLQKENIIDESGMPKERFSAEFPKEGPSILRIQQVVRGDSAAYFCASSPLSTNYGYTFGSGTRLTVV.

The gene calls are TRBV5-1 and TRBJ2-7; 10 bases are a match to TRBD1. Germline loops: CDR1 SGHRS, CDR2 YFSETQ. V gave up 0 bases and J gave up 6 bases; unmatched junction bases: 3. The CDR3 has 14 residues. The CDR3 DNA reads as TGCGCCAGCAGCTTGGGGACAGGGGGAATCGAGCAGTACTTC. It translates to CASSLGTGGIEQYF.

The chain carries TRBV19 and TRBJ2-7, with TRBD1 matching over 7 bases. Germline V gene sequence: CDR1 LNHDA, CDR2 SQIVND (reference sequence). With V trimmed by 5 bases and J by 2 bases, 9 bases remained unmatched. The CDR3 covers 15 residues. This CDR3 reads CASSSRTGSTYEQYF. In nucleotides, the CDR3 is TGTGCCAGTAGTTCGCGGACAGGTTCAACCTACGAGCAGTACTTC.

The rearrangement links TRBV18 to TRBJ1-2; D unresolved. The length of the CDR3 is 13 residues. The V end lost 3 bases, the J end lost 1 base, and 6 bases lay between the germline ends. CDR1 is KGHSH and CDR2 is LQKENI in the germline V gene. CDR3 sequence (DNA): TGTGCCAGCTCACCGGCCAATAACTATGGCTACACCTTC. It encodes CASSPANNYGYTF.

The rearrangement uses TRBV11-2 and TRBJ1-1, with 8 bases that match TRBD1. The V gene end was trimmed by 5 bases and the J gene end by 5 bases; junction bases not matched to a gene: 7. Germline lookup yields CDR1 SGHAT and CDR2 FQNNGV. The CDR3 has 14 residues. The CDR3 protein is CASSAYRGSTEAFF. As DNA, the CDR3 is TGTGCCAGCAGCGCGTACAGGGGGTCTACTGAAGCTTTCTTT. The full variable domain, with the rest looked up from reference TRBV11-2 and TRBJ1-1, is EAGVAQSPRYKIIEKRQSVAFWCNPISGHATLYWYQQILGQGPKLLIQFQNNGVVDDSQLPKDRFSAERLKGVDSTLKIQPAKLEDSAVYLCASSAYRGSTEAFFGQGTRLTVV.

This rearrangement joins TRBV29-1 to TRBJ2-7, with D possibly being TRBD2 (6 bases). The CDR3 totals 13 residues. Germline lookup yields CDR1 SQVTM and CDR2 ANQGSEA. Trimming took 8 bases from V and 3 from J, leaving 17 bases between them. The DNA for the CDR3 is TGCAGCTTTTGCCGGGACGGGGGCTACGAGCAGTACTTC. Amino acids: CSFCRDGGYEQYF.

The chain recombines TRBV5-5 with TRBJ2-7; D possibly corresponds to TRBD2 (5 bases). This CDR3 region has 16 residues. Trimming removed 0 bases from V and 6 bases from J, with 19 bases in between. The V gene's germline CDR1 is SGHKS and CDR2 YYEKEE (reference sequence). CDR3 residues: CASSLAPSASFLEQYF. The CDR3 nucleotides are TGTGCCAGCAGCTTGGCGCCTTCGGCTAGCTTCCTCGAGCAGTACTTC.

The chain carries TRBV5-1 and TRBJ2-7; TRBD2 matches 7 bases. V lost 1 base, J lost 4 bases, and 5 bases stayed unmatched. CDR1 SGHRS and CDR2 YFSETQ come from the germline V gene. The CDR3 length is 14 residues. The CDR3 region is CASSLSLAVYEQYF. As DNA, the CDR3 is TGCGCCAGCAGCTTGTCGCTAGCGGTGTACGAGCAGTACTTC. The complete variable domain, with remaining parts taken from reference TRBV5-1 and TRBJ2-7, reads KAGVTQTPRYLIKTRGQQVTLSCSPISGHRSVSWYQQTPGQGLQFLFEYFSETQRNKGNFPGRFSGRQFSNSRSEMNVSTLELGDSALYLCASSLSLAVYEQYFGPGTRLTVT.

J is TRBJ2-5 and V is TRBV5-6; 7 nucleotides match TRBD1. V was pared by 0 bases and J by 5 bases, with 1 base of the junction left unmatched. This CDR3 is 13 amino acids long. CDR1 is SGHDT, CDR2 YYEEEE, per germline. CDR3 amino acids: CASSLDRGETQYF. For the CDR3, the DNA is TGTGCCAGCAGCTTGGACAGGGGCGAGACCCAGTACTTC. Variable domain in full (rest from reference TRBV5-6 and TRBJ2-5): DAGVTQSPTHLIKTRGQQVTLRCSPKSGHDTVSWYQQALGQGPQFIFQYYEEEERQRGNFPDRFSGHQFPNYSSELNVNALLLGDSALYLCASSLDRGETQYFGPGTRLLVL.

J is TRBJ1-2 and V is TRBV3-1 (or the pseudogene TRBV3-2); D perhaps matches TRBD1 (5 bases). The germline CDR1 and CDR2 sequences are LGHDT and YNNKEL (reference sequence). This CDR3 spans 12 amino acids. V lost 4 bases and J lost 5, with 8 bases in between. The CDR3 sequence: CASSLTEYGYTF. In nucleotides, the CDR3 is TGTGCCAGCAGCCTGACAGAATATGGCTACACCTTC.

The chain recombines TRBV5-8 with TRBJ2-7, with D unclear. Germline CDR1 SGHTS, CDR2 YDEGEE. The CDR3 length is 11 residues. V lost 3 bases and J 3 bases, leaving 4 bases between the germline ends. CDR3 loop: CASSWHYEQYF. DNA of the CDR3: TGTGCCAGCAGCTGGCACTACGAGCAGTACTTC. Supplemented by reference TRBV5-8 and TRBJ2-7, the full variable domain reads EAGVTQSPTHLIKTRGQQATLRCSPISGHTSVYWYQQALGLGLQFLLWYDEGEERNRGNFPPRFSGRQFPNYSSELNVNALELEDSALYLCASSWHYEQYFGPGTRLTVT.

The V call is TRBV9, the J call TRBJ2-3, with 11 positions matching TRBD2. V was clipped by 4 bases and J by 3 bases; unmatched bases: 7. Germline CDR1 reads SGDLS; CDR2 reads YYNGEE. The CDR3 consists of 16 residues. Here the CDR3 DNA reads TGTGCCAGCAGCTCTCCGGCTAGCGGGAGGACAGATACGCAGTATTTT. It specifies CASSSPASGRTDTQYF.

Only one count was recorded for this clone. The rearrangement links TRBV9 to TRBJ1-2; tentative D call: TRBD1 (6 bases). V was trimmed by 0 bases and J by 7 bases, leaving 19 bases between them. From germline, CDR1 is SGDLS and CDR2 YYNGEE. The CDR3 covers 16 residues. The CDR3 protein is CASSVVSGAAMGGYTF. For the CDR3, the DNA is TGTGCCAGCAGCGTAGTCTCAGGGGCCGCCATGGGTGGCTACACCTTC. The full variable domain, in which reference TRBV9 and TRBJ1-2 provide the parts outside the CDR3, is DSGVTQTPKHLITATGQRVTLRCSPRSGDLSVYWYQQSLDQGLQFLIQYYNGEERAKGNILERFSAQQFPDLHSELNLSSLELGDSALYFCASSVVSGAAMGGYTFGSGTRLTVV.

The rearrangement joins TRBV18 to TRBJ2-7; tentatively, D is TRBD1 (5 bases). This CDR3 spans 14 amino acids. Trimming removed 2 bases from V and 5 bases from J, with 13 bases in between. CDR1 and CDR2 (germline): KGHSH, LQKENI. The CDR3: CASSPAPGPDEQYF. The CDR3 nucleotides read TGTGCCAGCTCACCAGCCCCAGGGCCTGACGAGCAGTACTTC.

The rearrangement uses TRBV5-5 and TRBJ2-7; 11 positions agree with TRBD2. Germline lookup yields CDR1 SGHKS and CDR2 YYEKEE (reference sequence). V lost 1 base and J lost 7; bases outside the gene matches: 16. CDR3 size: 18 residues. CDR3 residues: CASSLYRGRLAGSGEQYF. As DNA, the CDR3 is TGTGCCAGCAGCTTGTACAGGGGAAGACTAGCGGGAAGTGGGGAGCAGTACTTC.

The chain combines TRBV10-3 with TRBJ2-4; TRBD2 is a possible D gene (6 bases). The germline V gene encodes CDR1 ENHRY and CDR2 SYGVKD. CDR3 size: 14 residues. The ends were cut back, 6 bases at V and 8 bases at J, with 17 bases in the middle. CDR3 sequence: CAISPGDQRDIQYF. CDR3 nucleotide sequence: TGTGCCATCAGCCCGGGGGACCAACGGGACATTCAGTACTTC.